This TCR beta chain was documented in a study of long-term antiretroviral therapy in people with HIV. Broader study findings: Viral resistance, ART adherence and therapy changes all lacked available data. Repertoire composition at all time points was dominated by clones that had expanded before ART.

Survey-level resolution applied to immunoSEQ assay v3.0. Samples were sequenced targeting about 40,000-50,000 T-cell genomes each. Data came from immunoSEQ multiplex PCR; TCRdb stores just in-frame clones and leaves some out. The sample holds about 32,000 clones, around 85% seen once. To note about this clone: The antigen remains unidentified.

This CDR3 region has 17 residues. This chain joins TRBV21-1 and TRBJ2-7; the D segment call TRBD1 is taken from the table without a DNA check. TRBV21-1 is given as a pseudogene. The receptor was derived from a man between 18 and 35 years old with HIV. Here the sequenced sample was unsorted PBMCs, taken roughly 3.3 years after starting antiretroviral therapy. The CDR3, as DNA: TGTGCCAGCAACGACCTGGCCTCAGGGCTTACTCTCTACGAGCAGTACTTC. Translation gives CASNDLASGLTLYEQYF.